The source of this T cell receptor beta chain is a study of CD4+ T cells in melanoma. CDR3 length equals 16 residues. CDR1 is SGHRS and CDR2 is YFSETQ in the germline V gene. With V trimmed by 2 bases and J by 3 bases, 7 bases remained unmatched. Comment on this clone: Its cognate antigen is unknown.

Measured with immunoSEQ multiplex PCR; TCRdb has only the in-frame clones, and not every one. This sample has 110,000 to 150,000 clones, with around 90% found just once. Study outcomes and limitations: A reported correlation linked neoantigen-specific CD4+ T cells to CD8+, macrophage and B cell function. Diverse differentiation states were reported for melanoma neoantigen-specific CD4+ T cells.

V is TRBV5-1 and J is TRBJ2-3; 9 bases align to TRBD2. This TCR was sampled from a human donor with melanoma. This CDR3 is CASSFGGAGGTDTQYF. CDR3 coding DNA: TGCGCCAGCAGCTTCGGGGGAGCGGGGGGAACAGATACGCAGTATTTT.